This TCR beta chain was observed in a study of T cells in tuberculosis. Profiling relied on immunoSEQ multiplex PCR, and the TCRdb table lists in-frame clones only, not all of them. The sample contains roughly 30,000 clones, roughly 92% of which appear only once. Germline V CDR1 and CDR2: MDHEN, SYDVKM. The junction had 9 bases not matched to a gene; V was cut back by 3 bases and J by 5 bases. This CDR3 comprises 17 residues. Overall study results and limits: Active tuberculosis cases were adults; controls were adolescents.

On this clone itself: Antigen: not known.

The chain is built from TRBV28 and TRBJ1-5, with 11 bases matching TRBD1. The sequenced sample consisted of PBMCs. This sequence was found in a donor aged 10 to 29 with latent tuberculosis or without tuberculosis infection. The CDR3 sequence is CASSLRRWTGGDQPQHF. The CDR3 DNA reads TGTGCCAGCAGTTTGCGTAGATGGACAGGGGGCGATCAGCCCCAGCATTTT.